Listed here are 12 T cell receptor beta chains from one sample, sequenced in a study of T cells after posttransplantation cyclophosphamide. The data were produced by immunoSEQ multiplex PCR, yet TCRdb's version contains in-frame clones alone and is incomplete. Reported are some 31,000 clones, none seen only once; the ten largest carry more than 4.5%. The sequencing sample was made of PBMCs. These receptors were obtained from a woman aged 25 to 39 in good health and a related stem cell transplant donor.

This clone has a handful of counts. This sequence joins TRBV9 and TRBJ2-2; D gene ambiguous. Per germline, CDR1 SGDLS and CDR2 YYNGEE. This CDR3 region has 12 residues. The V end was cut by 3 bases, the J end by 5 bases, with 5 bases between. The CDR3: CASSGPTGELFF. The CDR3, as DNA: TGTGCCAGCAGCGGGCCGACCGGGGAGCTGTTTTTT.

The chain recombines TRBV29-1 with TRBJ1-2, with 7 bases fitting TRBD1. The CDR3 consists of 14 residues. Germline assignment: CDR1 SQVTM and CDR2 ANQGSEA. V lost 4 bases and J lost 8; bases outside the gene matches: 13. The DNA of the CDR3 is TGCAGCGTTGCTCTCGACAGGGTGATAGGGGGCTACACCTTC. This encodes CSVALDRVIGGYTF. The full variable domain, rest sourced from reference TRBV29-1 and TRBJ1-2, is SAVISQKPSRDICQRGTSLTIQCQVDSQVTMMFWYRQQPGQSLTLIATANQGSEATYESGFVIDKFPISRPNLTFSTLTVSNMSPEDSSIYLCSVALDRVIGGYTFGSGTRLTVV.

This clone occurred many times. The V gene is TRBV5-4, the J gene TRBJ1-1; 12 nucleotides match TRBD1. The CDR3 spans 18 residues. The V gene end was trimmed by 3 bases and the J gene end by 6 bases; junction bases not matched to a gene: 15. Germline V lookup: CDR1 SGHNT, CDR2 YYREEE (reference sequence). CDR3 in DNA: TGTGCCAGCAGCTACCCCCGGGACAGGGGGCACCCGAGCGCTGAAGCTTTCTTT. Encoded protein: CASSYPRDRGHPSAEAFF.

This clone was picked up many times. V gene TRBV7-9 combines with J gene TRBJ2-1; 10 nucleotides line up with TRBD2. Germline lookup yields CDR1 SEHNR and CDR2 FQNEAQ (reference sequence). The trim removed 5 bases at V and 5 bases at J, leaving 6 bases unmatched. This CDR3 has 15 residues. The CDR3 DNA is TGTGCCAGCAGCCTAAGCGGGGGGGCTAACAATGAGCAGTTCTTC. Translation: CASSLSGGANNEQFF.

The table lists this clone with many counts. The chain is built from TRBV5-6 and TRBJ2-5; tentative D call: TRBD1 (5 bases). Germline lookup yields CDR1 SGHDT and CDR2 YYEEEE. V gave up 1 base and J gave up 2 bases, with 6 bases separating them. The CDR3 has 13 amino acids. The CDR3 region is CASSLNRQETQYF. CDR3 coding DNA: TGTGCCAGCAGCTTGAACAGGCAAGAGACCCAGTACTTC.

Ten or more counts support this clone. V gene TRBV4-3 combines with J gene TRBJ1-4; 7 nucleotides match TRBD1. This CDR3 comprises 15 residues. The ends lost 2 bases at V and 6 bases at J; junction bases unmatched: 6. The germline V gene encodes CDR1 LGHNA and CDR2 YSLEER. The CDR3 protein is CASSQPGQTDEKLFF. CDR3 bases: TGCGCCAGCAGCCAACCGGGACAGACAGATGAAAAACTGTTTTTT.

V is TRBV4-2 and J is TRBJ1-5; 9 nucleotides match TRBD1. Germline loops: CDR1 LGHNA, CDR2 YNFKEQ. J was trimmed by 3 bases and V by 0 bases; bases with no gene match: 6. The CDR3 consists of 17 residues. CDR3 loop: CASSQDGTGGLNQPQHF. The CDR3 bases are TGTGCCAGCAGCCAAGATGGAACAGGGGGCCTCAATCAGCCCCAGCATTTT.

This clone was seen a few times. The V gene is TRBV9, the J gene TRBJ1-3; D not certain. Trimming removed 0 bases at V and 0 bases at J, with 7 bases between. The CDR3 has 15 residues. Germline CDR1 reads SGDLS; CDR2 reads YYNGEE. In nucleotides, the CDR3 is TGTGCCAGCAGCGTAGGGGCAGGCTCTGGAAACACCATATATTTT. It specifies CASSVGAGSGNTIYF.

In its sample, this clone was seen many times. The chain uses TRBV6-4 and TRBJ1-1, with 7 bases that match TRBD1. The CDR3 has 17 residues. V trimming: 2 bases; J trimming: 0 bases; junction bases outside the gene matches: 9. Germline CDR1 and CDR2: MRHNA and SNTAGT. The CDR3 sequence: CASSDPIGTDMNTEAFF. DNA for the CDR3: TGTGCCAGCAGTGACCCGATCGGGACAGACATGAACACTGAAGCTTTCTTT.

This clone was counted at least ten times. The chain has TRBV4-1 and TRBJ2-5, with TRBD1 identical over 7 bases. Trimming at V came to 3 bases and at J to 4 bases, leaving 5 bases not matched to a gene. Germline lookup yields CDR1 MGHRA and CDR2 YSYEKL. This CDR3 is built from 14 residues. CDR3 region: CASSHPGQIETQYF. CDR3 DNA: TGCGCCAGCAGCCACCCGGGACAGATAGAGACCCAGTACTTC.

The table lists this clone with many counts. This chain joins TRBV30 and TRBJ2-7; D possibly corresponds to TRBD1 (6 bases). The germline V gene encodes CDR1 GTSNPN and CDR2 SVGIG (reference sequence). Trimming cost V 0 bases and J 9 bases, with 18 bases left between them. The CDR3 has 14 amino acids. CDR3 loop: CAWSVSTGRLGQYF. The DNA for the CDR3 is TGTGCCTGGAGTGTTTCGACAGGCCGCCTGGGGCAGTACTTC. The full variable domain, with the rest looked up from reference TRBV30 and TRBJ2-7, is SQTIHQWPATLVQPVGSPLSLECTVEGTSNPNLYWYRQAAGRGLQLLFYSVGIGQISSEVPQNLSASRPQDRQFILSSKKLLLSDSGFYLCAWSVSTGRLGQYFGPGTRLTVT.

Only a few counts were recorded for this clone. V gene TRBV16 combines with J gene TRBJ2-5; D is possibly TRBD2 (5 bases). Trimming cost V 0 bases and J 5 bases, with 19 bases left between them. Germline V gene lookup returns CDR1 KGHSY and CDR2 FQNENV. CDR3 size: 17 residues. The CDR3 region is CASSQSAFSGSGETQYF. In DNA, the CDR3 is TGTGCCAGCAGCCAATCGGCATTTTCGGGCTCGGGGGAGACCCAGTACTTC. Full variable domain (missing parts from reference TRBV16 and TRBJ2-5): GEEVAQTPKHLVRGEGQKAKLYCAPIKGHSYVFWYQQVLKNEFKFLISFQNENVFDETGMPKERFSAKCLPNSPCSLEIQATKLEDSAVYFCASSQSAFSGSGETQYFGPGTRLLVL.